These 6 T cell receptor beta chains share one sample of origin, sequenced in a study of shared clonotypes between healthy human individuals. The assay was immunoSEQ multiplex PCR, and TCRdb's table has in-frame clones only and misses some. This sample has some 2,000,000 clones, with roughly 95% found just once. Naive CD8 cells comprised CD45RO-negative, CCR7-positively selected cells, excluding terminally differentiated effector memory CD45RA+ cells. The specimen was naive CD8+ T cells sorted from blood. Receptor source: a man between 18 and 29 years old in good health.

Remarks on this clone: A read error may account for a junction end that differs from germline. This chain uses TRBV10-1 with TRBJ2-1, with D unresolved. The CDR3 runs 12 residues. Germline CDR1 reads WNHNN; CDR2 reads SYGVQD (reference sequence). The CDR3 bases are TGCGCCAGCAGTGACTCCCACAATGAGCAGTTCTTC. This encodes CASSDSHNEQFF.

The genes are TRBV13 and TRBJ2-3; no reliable D call. The ends were cut back, 3 bases at V and 6 bases at J, with 16 bases in the middle. Germline V gene sequence: CDR1 PRHDT, CDR2 FYEKMQ (reference sequence). This CDR3 region has 15 residues. Here the CDR3 reads CASSFRGASGDTQYF. CDR3 nucleotides: TGTGCCAGCAGCTTCCGTGGAGCATCGGGCGATACGCAGTATTTT.

The J gene is TRBJ1-1, the V gene TRBV7-8, with 10 bases aligning to TRBD1. Germline V gene data show CDR1 as SGHVS and CDR2 as FQNEAQ. The CDR3 length is 15 residues. The V and J ends lost 5 bases and 1 base, in that order; junction bases with no gene match: 4. As DNA, the CDR3 is TGTGCCAGCAGCCCGACAGGGGGCGCGAACACTGAAGCTTTCTTT. Protein product: CASSPTGGANTEAFF.

The chain recombines TRBV19 with TRBJ1-5, with D uncertain. V was clipped by 7 bases and J by 0 bases, with 10 bases between them. The germline V gene encodes CDR1 LNHDA and CDR2 SQIVND (reference sequence). The CDR3 sequence is 14 residues long. This CDR3 reads CASTGKSSNQPQHF. In DNA, the CDR3 is TGTGCCAGTACGGGAAAATCTAGCAATCAGCCCCAGCATTTT. The variable domain in full, completed from reference TRBV19 and TRBJ1-5, reads DGGITQSPKYLFRKEGQNVTLSCEQNLNHDAMYWYRQDPGQGLRLIYYSQIVNDFQKGDIAEGYSVSREKKESFPLTVTSAQKNPTAFYLCASTGKSSNQPQHFGDGTRLSIL.

This clone was detected a few times. Distinct nucleotide sequences in the sample also encode this CDR3. This chain joins TRBV27 and TRBJ2-6; 9 bases map to TRBD1. The length of the CDR3 is 16 residues. Germline lookup yields CDR1 MNHEY and CDR2 SMNVEV (reference sequence). After removal of 6 bases from V and 0 bases from J, the junction contained 3 bases not matched to a gene. This chain's CDR3 is CASSLTGGSGANVLTF. The CDR3 coding sequence is TGTGCCAGCAGCCTGACAGGGGGCTCTGGGGCCAACGTCCTGACTTTC.

CDR3 region: CASSEDLADPISYEQYF. DNA of the CDR3: TGTGCCAGCAGTGAAGATCTAGCGGACCCCATATCCTACGAGCAGTACTTC. The J gene is TRBJ2-7, the V gene TRBV2, with TRBD2 matching 7 bases. CDR3 length equals 17 residues. The trim removed 1 base at V and 1 base at J, leaving 10 bases unmatched. The germline V gene has CDR1 SNHLY and CDR2 FYNNEI.